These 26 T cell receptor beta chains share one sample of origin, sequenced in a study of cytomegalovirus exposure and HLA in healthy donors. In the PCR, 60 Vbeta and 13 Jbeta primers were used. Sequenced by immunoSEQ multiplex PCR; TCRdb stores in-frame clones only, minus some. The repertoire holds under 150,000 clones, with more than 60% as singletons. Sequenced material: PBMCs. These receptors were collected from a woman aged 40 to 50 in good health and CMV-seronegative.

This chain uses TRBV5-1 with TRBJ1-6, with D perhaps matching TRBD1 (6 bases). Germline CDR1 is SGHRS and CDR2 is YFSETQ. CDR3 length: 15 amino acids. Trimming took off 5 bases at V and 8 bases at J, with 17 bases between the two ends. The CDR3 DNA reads TGCGCCAGCAGTATGATCCCAGGGGTTGATTCACCCCTCCACTTT. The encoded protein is CASSMIPGVDSPLHF.

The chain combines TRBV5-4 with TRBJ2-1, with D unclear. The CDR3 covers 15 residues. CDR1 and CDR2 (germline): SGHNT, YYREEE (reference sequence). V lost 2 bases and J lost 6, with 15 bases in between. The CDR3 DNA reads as TGTGCCAGCAGCTTAGAGGCGCGGCGGATCAATGAGCAGTTCTTC. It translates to CASSLEARRINEQFF.

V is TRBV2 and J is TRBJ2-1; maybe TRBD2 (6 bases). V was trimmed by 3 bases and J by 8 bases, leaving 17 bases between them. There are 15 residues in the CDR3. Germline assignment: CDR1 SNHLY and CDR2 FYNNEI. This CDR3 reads CASSEGDSGTDEQFF. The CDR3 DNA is TGTGCCAGCAGTGAGGGGGACTCCGGCACCGATGAGCAGTTCTTC.

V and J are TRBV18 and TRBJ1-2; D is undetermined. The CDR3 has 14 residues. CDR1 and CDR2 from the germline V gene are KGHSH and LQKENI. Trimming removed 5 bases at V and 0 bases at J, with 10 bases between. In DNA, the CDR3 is TGTGCCAGCTCAAGTGCACAGACTAACTATGGCTACACCTTC. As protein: CASSSAQTNYGYTF. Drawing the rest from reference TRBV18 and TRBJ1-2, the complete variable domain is NAGVMQNPRHLVRRRGQEARLRCSPMKGHSHVYWYRQLPEEGLKFMVYLQKENIIDESGMPKERFSAEFPKEGPSILRIQQVVRGDSAAYFCASSSAQTNYGYTFGSGTRLTVV.

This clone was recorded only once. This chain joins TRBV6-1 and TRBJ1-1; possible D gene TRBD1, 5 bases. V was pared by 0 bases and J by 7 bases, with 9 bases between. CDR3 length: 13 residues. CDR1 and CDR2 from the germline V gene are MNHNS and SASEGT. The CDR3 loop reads CASSEAGLFEAFF. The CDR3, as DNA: TGTGCCAGCAGTGAAGCGGGACTTTTTGAAGCTTTCTTT.

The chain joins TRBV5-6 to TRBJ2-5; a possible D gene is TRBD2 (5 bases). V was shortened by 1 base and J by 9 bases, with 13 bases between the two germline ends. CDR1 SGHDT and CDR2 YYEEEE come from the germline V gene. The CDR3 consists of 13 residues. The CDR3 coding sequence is TGTGCCAGCAGCTTGCACGGGGTTAGGGCCCAGTACTTC. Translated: CASSLHGVRAQYF.

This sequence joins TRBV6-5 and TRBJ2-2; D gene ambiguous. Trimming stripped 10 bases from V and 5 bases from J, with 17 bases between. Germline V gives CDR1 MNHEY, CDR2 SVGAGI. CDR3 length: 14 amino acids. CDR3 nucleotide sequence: TGTGCCACCCGCCAGGAACCTGGGACCGGGGAGCTGTTTTTT. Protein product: CATRQEPGTGELFF.

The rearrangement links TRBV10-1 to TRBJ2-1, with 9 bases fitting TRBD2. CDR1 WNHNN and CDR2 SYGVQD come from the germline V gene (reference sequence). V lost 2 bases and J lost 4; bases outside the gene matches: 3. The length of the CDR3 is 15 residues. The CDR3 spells CASSEVAGAYNEQFF. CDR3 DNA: TGCGCCAGCAGTGAGGTAGCGGGAGCTTACAATGAGCAGTTCTTC.

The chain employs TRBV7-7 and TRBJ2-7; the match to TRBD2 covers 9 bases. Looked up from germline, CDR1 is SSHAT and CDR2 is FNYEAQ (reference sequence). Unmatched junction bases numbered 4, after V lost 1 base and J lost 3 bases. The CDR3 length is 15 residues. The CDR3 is CASSLGAGGHYEQYF. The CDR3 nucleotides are TGTGCCAGCAGCTTAGGAGCGGGGGGACACTACGAGCAGTACTTC.

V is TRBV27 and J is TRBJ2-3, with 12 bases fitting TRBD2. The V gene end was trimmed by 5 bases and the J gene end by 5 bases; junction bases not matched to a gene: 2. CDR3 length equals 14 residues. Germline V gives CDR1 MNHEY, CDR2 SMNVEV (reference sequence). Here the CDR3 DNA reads TGTGCCAGCAGTCTACTAGCGGGGGGAGATACGCAGTATTTT. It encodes CASSLLAGGDTQYF.

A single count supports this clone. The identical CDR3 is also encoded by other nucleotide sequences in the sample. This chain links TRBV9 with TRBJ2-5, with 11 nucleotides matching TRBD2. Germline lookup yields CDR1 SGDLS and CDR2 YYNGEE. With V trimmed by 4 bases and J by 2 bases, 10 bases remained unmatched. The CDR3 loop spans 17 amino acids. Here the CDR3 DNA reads TGTGCCAGCAGCCTCTCATGGGCTAGCGGGGGGCAAGAGACCCAGTACTTC. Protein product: CASSLSWASGGQETQYF. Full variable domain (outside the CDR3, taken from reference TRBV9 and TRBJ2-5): DSGVTQTPKHLITATGQRVTLRCSPRSGDLSVYWYQQSLDQGLQFLIQYYNGEERAKGNILERFSAQQFPDLHSELNLSSLELGDSALYFCASSLSWASGGQETQYFGPGTRLLVL.

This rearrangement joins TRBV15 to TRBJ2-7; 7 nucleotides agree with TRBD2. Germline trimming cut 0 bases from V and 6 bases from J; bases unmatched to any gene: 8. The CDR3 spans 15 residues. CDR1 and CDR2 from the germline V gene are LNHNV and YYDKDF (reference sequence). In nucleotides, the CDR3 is TGTGCCACCAGCAGAGATCTCCGGGAGGCCCTCGAGCAGTACTTC. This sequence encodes CATSRDLREALEQYF.

The CDR3 loop is CAWSVTGMNNEQFF. CDR3 in DNA: TGTGCCTGGAGTGTTACAGGGATGAACAATGAGCAGTTCTTC. The chain joins TRBV30 to TRBJ2-1; D possibly corresponds to TRBD1 (6 bases). Deletions cut 0 bases from V and 5 bases from J, with 11 bases between. In germline, CDR1 is GTSNPN, CDR2 SVGIG (reference sequence). The CDR3 consists of 14 residues.

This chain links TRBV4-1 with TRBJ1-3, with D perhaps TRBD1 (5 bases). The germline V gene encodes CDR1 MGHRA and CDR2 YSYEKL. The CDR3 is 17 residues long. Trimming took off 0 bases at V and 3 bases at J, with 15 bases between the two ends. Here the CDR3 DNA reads TGCGCCAGCAGCCAAGATGGGGCCAGGGTGGATGGAAACACCATATATTTT. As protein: CASSQDGARVDGNTIYF.

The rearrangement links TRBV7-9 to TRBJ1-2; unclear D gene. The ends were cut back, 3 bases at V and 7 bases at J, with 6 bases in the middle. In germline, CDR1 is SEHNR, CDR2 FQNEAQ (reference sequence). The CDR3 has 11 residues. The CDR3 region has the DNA TGTGCCAGCAGCTTTAGTGGTGGCTACACCTTC. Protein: CASSFSGGYTF.

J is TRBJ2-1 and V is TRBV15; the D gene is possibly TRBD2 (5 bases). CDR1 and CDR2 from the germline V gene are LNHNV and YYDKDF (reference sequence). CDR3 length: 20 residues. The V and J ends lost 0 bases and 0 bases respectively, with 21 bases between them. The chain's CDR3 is CATSRDGGLSLGPSYNEQFF. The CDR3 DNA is TGTGCCACCAGCAGAGATGGCGGGCTGAGTTTAGGGCCCTCCTACAATGAGCAGTTCTTC.

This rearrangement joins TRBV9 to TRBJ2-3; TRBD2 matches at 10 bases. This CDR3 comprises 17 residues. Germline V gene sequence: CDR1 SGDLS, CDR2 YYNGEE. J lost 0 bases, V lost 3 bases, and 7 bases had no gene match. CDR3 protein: CASSAQRGGGSTDTQYF. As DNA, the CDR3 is TGTGCCAGCAGCGCACAGCGGGGGGGAGGGAGCACAGATACGCAGTATTTT.

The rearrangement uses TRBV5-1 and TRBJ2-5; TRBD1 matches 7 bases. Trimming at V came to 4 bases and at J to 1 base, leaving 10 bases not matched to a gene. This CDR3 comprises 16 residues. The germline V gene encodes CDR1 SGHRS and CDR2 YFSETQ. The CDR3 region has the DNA TGCGCCAGCAGCCCCGATCCGGGACAGCCCCAAGAGACCCAGTACTTC. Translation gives CASSPDPGQPQETQYF. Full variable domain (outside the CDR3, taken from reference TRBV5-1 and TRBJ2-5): KAGVTQTPRYLIKTRGQQVTLSCSPISGHRSVSWYQQTPGQGLQFLFEYFSETQRNKGNFPGRFSGRQFSNSRSEMNVSTLELGDSALYLCASSPDPGQPQETQYFGPGTRLLVL.

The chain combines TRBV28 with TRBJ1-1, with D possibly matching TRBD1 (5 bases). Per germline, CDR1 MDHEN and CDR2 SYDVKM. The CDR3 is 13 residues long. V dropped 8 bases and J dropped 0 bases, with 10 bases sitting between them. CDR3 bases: TGTGCCAGCTTAGGGGTCCTGAACACTGAAGCTTTCTTT. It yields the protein CASLGVLNTEAFF.

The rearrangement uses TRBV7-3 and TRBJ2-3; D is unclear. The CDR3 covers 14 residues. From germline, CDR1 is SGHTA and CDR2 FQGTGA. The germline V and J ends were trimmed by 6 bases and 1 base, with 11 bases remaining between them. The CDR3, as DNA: TGTGCCAGCAGTACAGCCTACGGCACAGATACGCAGTATTTT. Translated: CASSTAYGTDTQYF.

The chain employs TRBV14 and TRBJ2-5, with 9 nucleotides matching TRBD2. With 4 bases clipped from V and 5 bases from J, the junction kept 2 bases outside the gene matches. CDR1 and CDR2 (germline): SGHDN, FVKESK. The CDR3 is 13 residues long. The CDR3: CASSPGLAETQYF. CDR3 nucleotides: TGTGCCAGCAGCCCCGGACTAGCGGAGACCCAGTACTTC.

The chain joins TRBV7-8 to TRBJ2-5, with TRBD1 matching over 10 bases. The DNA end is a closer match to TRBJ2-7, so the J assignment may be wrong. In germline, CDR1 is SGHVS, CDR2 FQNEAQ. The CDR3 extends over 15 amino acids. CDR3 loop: CASSLPGQGIYEQYF. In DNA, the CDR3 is TGTGCCAGCAGCTTACCGGGACAGGGGATTTACGAGCAGTACTTC.

CDR3 in amino acids: CASMRSQGVGYTF. CDR3 coding DNA: TGTGCCAGCATGCGCAGCCAAGGAGTTGGCTACACCTTC. V and J are TRBV6-1 and TRBJ1-2; the D is unclear. The CDR3 totals 13 residues. Germline lookup yields CDR1 MNHNS and CDR2 SASEGT. V was clipped by 7 bases and J by 7 bases, with 16 bases between them.

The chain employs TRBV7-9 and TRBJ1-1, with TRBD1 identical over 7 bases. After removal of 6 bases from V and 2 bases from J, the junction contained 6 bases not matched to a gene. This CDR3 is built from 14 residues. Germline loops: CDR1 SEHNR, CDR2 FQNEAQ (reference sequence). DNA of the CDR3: TGTGCCAGCAGTCCCGGGACAGCCAACACTGAAGCTTTCTTT. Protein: CASSPGTANTEAFF. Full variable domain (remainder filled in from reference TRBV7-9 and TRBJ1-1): DTGVSQNPRHKITKRGQNVTFRCDPISEHNRLYWYRQTLGQGPEFLTYFQNEAQLEKSRLLSDRFSAERPKGSFSTLEIQRTEQGDSAMYLCASSPGTANTEAFFGQGTRLTVV.

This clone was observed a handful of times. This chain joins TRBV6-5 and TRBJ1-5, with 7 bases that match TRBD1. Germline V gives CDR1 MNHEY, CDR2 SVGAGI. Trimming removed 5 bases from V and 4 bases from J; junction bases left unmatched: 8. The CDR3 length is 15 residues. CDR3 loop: CASSTLSGQNQPQHF. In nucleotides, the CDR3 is TGTGCCAGCAGTACGTTGTCGGGACAGAATCAGCCCCAGCATTTT.

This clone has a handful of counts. This CDR3 is CSVEDQTATEAFF. The DNA of the CDR3 is TGCAGCGTTGAAGATCAGACAGCCACTGAAGCTTTCTTT. The chain uses TRBV29-1 and TRBJ1-1; weak D call: TRBD1 (5 bases). Trimming pared 0 bases from V and 4 bases from J, leaving 9 bases between. The germline CDR1 and CDR2 sequences are SQVTM and ANQGSEA. CDR3 length equals 13 residues.